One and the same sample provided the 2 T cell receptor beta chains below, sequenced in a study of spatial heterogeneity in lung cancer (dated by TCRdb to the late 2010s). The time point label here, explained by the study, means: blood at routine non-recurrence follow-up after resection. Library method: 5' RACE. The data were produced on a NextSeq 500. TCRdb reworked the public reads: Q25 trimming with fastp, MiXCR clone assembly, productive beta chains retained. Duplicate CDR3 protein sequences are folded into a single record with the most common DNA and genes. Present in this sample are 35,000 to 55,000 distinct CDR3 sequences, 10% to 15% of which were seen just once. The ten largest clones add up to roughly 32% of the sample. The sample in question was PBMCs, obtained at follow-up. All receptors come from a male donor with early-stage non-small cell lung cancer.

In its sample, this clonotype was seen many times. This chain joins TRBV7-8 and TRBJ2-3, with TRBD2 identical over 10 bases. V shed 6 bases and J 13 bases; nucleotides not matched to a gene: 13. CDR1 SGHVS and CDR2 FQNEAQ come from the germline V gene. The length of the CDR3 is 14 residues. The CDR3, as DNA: TGTGCCAGCAGGTCCCTAGCGGGAGAATTCATTGAGTATTTT. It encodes CASRSLAGEFIEYF.

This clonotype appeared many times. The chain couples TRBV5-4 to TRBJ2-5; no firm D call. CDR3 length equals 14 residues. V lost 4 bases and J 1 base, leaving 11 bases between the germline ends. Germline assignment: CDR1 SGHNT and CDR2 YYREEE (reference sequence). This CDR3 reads CASSPQGPQETQYF. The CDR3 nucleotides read TGTGCCAGCAGCCCACAAGGGCCCCAAGAGACCCAGTACTTC.